This T cell receptor (beta chain) was profiled in a study of persistence of HIV-infected CD4 T cells. Study-wide background: Isolated cells were CMV- and HIV-1 Gag-responding CD4+ T cells. Multiple blood draws of up to roughly 200 mL, except two donors with single leukapheresis. Broader study findings: Degenerate expanded CDR3beta sequences were enriched among CMV- and Gag-responding cells.

In regard to this clone: The antigen is not known. A junction end diverges from the germline sequence, so it may reflect a read error.

This was the immunoSEQ version 4 assay in survey mode. Generated by immunoSEQ multiplex PCR, the TCRdb table keeps only in-frame clones and is missing some. The sample yields under 60,000 clones, around 75% seen once. CDR1 and CDR2 from the germline V gene are MNHEY and SVGAGI. The CDR3 is made up of 11 amino acids. Stimulation used 9 to 10 ug/mL lysate from CMV-infected fibroblasts. Sorted nonresponding memory CD4+ T cells were CD40L-negative, CD69-negative, CD45RO-high. Donors had CD4+ T cell counts above 400 cells/uL and were CMV-seropositive. The sequence was collected from an adult man with HIV who was CMV-seropositive. The source was CD4+ T cells sorted from PBMCs after approximately 18-hour stimulation, collected from a patient who received antiretroviral therapy. The chain employs TRBV6-5 and TRBJ1-2; D gene unclear. The CDR3 is CASSRESGLLF. CDR3 coding DNA: TGTGCCAGCAGTCGAGAATCGGGTCTCTTGTTC.